This TCR beta chain was profiled in a study of T cell repertoires in cytomegalovirus infection. Worth noting for this clonotype: Its antigen remains unidentified.

With 5 bases removed from V and 4 bases from J, the gap between germline ends came to 13 bases. The CDR3 is made up of 13 amino acids. Germline values: CDR1 DFQATT, CDR2 SNEGSKA (reference sequence). TCRdb redid the calling of the reads with MiXCR, one entry per CDR3 protein. The sample includes approximately 990,000 distinct CDR3 sequences, around 29% of them seen just once. V gene TRBV20-1 combines with J gene TRBJ2-3, with D perhaps matching TRBD2 (6 bases). This TCR was recovered from a human donor in good health (CMV status not recorded). Some clones in this sample may be carry-over from other donors' samples. The input for sequencing was cultured CD8+ T cells from PBMCs, taken from culture after CMV antigen stimulation. The CDR3 here is CSAYPTSADTQYF. The CDR3, as DNA: TGCAGTGCTTACCCGACTAGTGCAGATACGCAGTATTTT.